This T cell receptor beta chain was profiled in a study of early T cells in non-severe SARS-CoV-2 infection. cDNA molecules, individually, were tagged with unique molecular identifiers. MiXCR, applied by TCRdb to the 5' RACE reads, yields one record per CDR3 protein. The top ten hold 1.2% of the sample, which has about 62,000 distinct CDR3 sequences, roughly a tenth seen once. The table lists this clonotype with a few counts. This sequence was found in an adult who was a healthcare worker with PCR-confirmed SARS-CoV-2 infection or an uninfected control (not recorded which). The specimen sequenced was whole blood.

As DNA, the CDR3 is TGTGCCAGCAGCTGGGGACAGATTAGCACAGATACGCAGTATTTT. Amino acids: CASSWGQISTDTQYF. The genes are TRBV12-3 or TRBV12-4 and TRBJ2-3, with 7 bases fitting TRBD1. This CDR3 region has 15 residues. V gave up 6 bases and J gave up 0 bases; unmatched junction bases: 6.